These T cell receptor beta chains were read from a single sample in a study of neoadjuvant anti-PD-1 for oral cavity cancer. This table comes from immunoSEQ multiplex PCR, and its TCRdb copy is limited to in-frame clones, with some not included. The sample has roughly 7,800 clones, around 63% seen once; the top ten hold 3.3%. The sample was PBMCs, taken after nivolumab (anti-PD-1) treatment. The receptors derive from a person between 35 and 79 years old with oral cavity squamous cell carcinoma. Both conserved end residues are trimmed from each CDR3.

j_gene: TRBJ2-7
v_gene: TRBV11-2
CDR3aa: ASSWASGGIYEQY

j_gene: TRBJ2-3
v_gene: TRBV19
CDR3aa: ASSLDRGSANTDTQY

j_gene: TRBJ1-2
v_gene: TRBV2
CDR3aa: ASSGEAHYGYT

j_gene: TRBJ2-6
v_gene: TRBV5-1
CDR3aa: ASSLEDRVESGANVLT

j_gene: TRBJ2-3
v_gene: TRBV5-1
CDR3aa: ASSLARGLAALDDTQY

j_gene: TRBJ2-1
v_gene: TRBV5-4
CDR3aa: ASSLVGQGAYNEQF

j_gene: TRBJ1-1
v_gene: TRBV5-1
CDR3aa: ASSLNRVYTEAF

j_gene: TRBJ2-5
v_gene: TRBV2
CDR3aa: ASSDNLPQTQY

j_gene: TRBJ1-1
v_gene: TRBV7-3
CDR3aa: ASSSLGNTEAF

j_gene: TRBJ2-1
v_gene: TRBV7-3
CDR3aa: ASSLGGLNEQF

j_gene: TRBJ1-5
v_gene: TRBV7-8
CDR3aa: ASSFSGTIINQPQH

j_gene: TRBJ1-6
v_gene: TRBV11-2
CDR3aa: ASSARGTSPLH

j_gene: TRBJ2-3
v_gene: TRBV29-1
CDR3aa: SVALAGTDTQY

j_gene: TRBJ1-2
v_gene: TRBV5-6
CDR3aa: ASSVTSGYT

j_gene: TRBJ1-1
v_gene: TRBV28
CDR3aa: ASSLRIVMGTEAF

j_gene: TRBJ1-1
v_gene: TRBV11-2
CDR3aa: ASSLEADRGASRG

j_gene: TRBJ2-7
v_gene: TRBV4-3
CDR3aa: ASSQGGSVIYEQY

j_gene: TRBJ2-6
v_gene: TRBV19
CDR3aa: ASSIVRSGANVLT

j_gene: TRBJ1-1
v_gene: TRBV19
CDR3aa: ASCTHRGASTEAF

j_gene: TRBJ2-1
v_gene: TRBV29-1
CDR3aa: SAHGRDYNEQF

j_gene: TRBJ2-7
v_gene: TRBV5-1
CDR3aa: ASAVGISYEQY

j_gene: TRBJ2-7
v_gene: TRBV4-1
CDR3aa: ASSQGRTPGYEQY

j_gene: TRBJ2-5
v_gene: TRBV5-4
CDR3aa: ASSLAGKETQY

j_gene: TRBJ1-1
v_gene: TRBV12-5
CDR3aa: ATGTDWDEAF

j_gene: TRBJ2-1
v_gene: TRBV19
CDR3aa: ATRSYNEQF

j_gene: TRBJ1-1
v_gene: TRBV9
CDR3aa: ASSVVRGFAEAF

j_gene: TRBJ2-1
v_gene: TRBV4-1
CDR3aa: ASSQGGGRPPTEQF

j_gene: TRBJ2-5
v_gene: TRBV5-1
CDR3aa: ASSLEGQGAIETQY

j_gene: TRBJ2-7
v_gene: TRBV6-1
CDR3aa: ASSEGQEYYEQY

j_gene: TRBJ1-2
v_gene: TRBV19
CDR3aa: ASITGQGDLYGYT

j_gene: TRBJ1-1
v_gene: TRBV19
CDR3aa: ASSLSDRGYTEAF

j_gene: TRBJ2-7
v_gene: TRBV13
CDR3aa: ASSLGVAGRSYEQY

j_gene: TRBJ2-3
v_gene: TRBV2
CDR3aa: ASSLTSGVTDTQY

j_gene: TRBJ1-2
v_gene: TRBV29-1
CDR3aa: SARTRGADYGYT